The 31 T cell receptor beta chains below all came from one sample that was sequenced in a study of cytomegalovirus exposure and HLA in healthy donors. A multiplex PCR was run with 60 Vbeta primers and 13 Jbeta primers. The table came from immunoSEQ multiplex PCR; TCRdb's copy has only in-frame clones and leaves some out. The table gives 30,000 to 35,000 clones; the top ten clones make up approximately 4.5% of it. Sequencing was done on a sample of PBMCs. The source is a woman aged 40-49 years in good health and CMV-seropositive.

The V gene is TRBV28, the J gene TRBJ1-5; D is perhaps TRBD1 (6 bases). V lost 3 bases and J 0 bases, leaving 12 bases between the germline ends. CDR1 is MDHEN and CDR2 is SYDVKM in the germline V gene. The length of the CDR3 is 16 residues. CDR3 nucleotides: TGTGCCAGCAGTTTTGGGACAAGATATAGCAATCAGCCCCAGCATTTT. Translated, it gives CASSFGTRYSNQPQHF.

The CDR3 spells CASFSGQGANQPQHF. DNA of the CDR3: TGTGCCAGTTTTTCGGGACAGGGGGCTAATCAGCCCCAGCATTTT. The chain links TRBV19 to TRBJ1-5; 12 bases line up with TRBD1. V lost 8 bases to trimming and J lost 4 bases; unmatched junction nucleotides: 6. Germline assignment: CDR1 LNHDA and CDR2 SQIVND (reference sequence). This CDR3 has 15 amino acids.

The chain has TRBV7-9 and TRBJ2-7; D is undetermined. Trimming removed 0 bases from V and 2 bases from J, with 5 bases in between. The CDR3 extends over 13 amino acids. Germline CDR1 SEHNR, CDR2 FQNEAQ (reference sequence). The CDR3 here is CASSLAATYEQYF. The CDR3 DNA sequence: TGTGCCAGCAGCTTAGCGGCCACCTACGAGCAGTACTTC.

The rearrangement links TRBV23-1 to TRBJ1-2; D remains unclear. TRBV23-1 is labeled an ORF, and its function is uncertain. Trimming shortened V by 3 bases and J by 2 bases, and 7 bases separated the two germline ends. The CDR3 loop spans 13 amino acids. The CDR3 DNA reads as TGCGCCAGCAGTCACAGGCTAAACTATGGCTACACCTTC. This encodes CASSHRLNYGYTF.

For the CDR3, the DNA is TGTGCCAGTTCTTTCGGGGAGTTGCACAATGAGCAGTTCTTC. Translation: CASSFGELHNEQFF. The V call is TRBV19, the J call TRBJ2-1; a possible D gene is TRBD2 (5 bases). The CDR3 is made up of 14 amino acids. Germline CDR1 and CDR2: LNHDA and SQIVND (reference sequence). Deletions cut 8 bases from V and 5 bases from J, with 16 bases between. The full variable domain, with the rest looked up from reference TRBV19 and TRBJ2-1, is DGGITQSPKYLFRKEGQNVTLSCEQNLNHDAMYWYRQDPGQGLRLIYYSQIVNDFQKGDIAEGYSVSREKKESFPLTVTSAQKNPTAFYLCASSFGELHNEQFFGPGTRLTVL.

This chain joins TRBV29-1 and TRBJ2-1; the match to TRBD1 covers 9 bases. The CDR3 spans 19 residues. Trimming removed 4 bases from V and 5 bases from J; junction bases left unmatched: 21. The germline gives CDR1 SQVTM, CDR2 ANQGSEA. The CDR3 reads CSVADKTGGRGRFDNEQFF. The CDR3 DNA reads TGCAGCGTTGCAGATAAGACAGGGGGACGTGGACGGTTCGACAATGAGCAGTTCTTC.

This chain joins TRBV19 and TRBJ1-1; 9 bases match TRBD1. CDR1 and CDR2 (germline): LNHDA, SQIVND (reference sequence). Trimming removed 0 bases from V and 4 bases from J; junction bases left unmatched: 3. The CDR3 is made up of 15 amino acids. In DNA form, the CDR3 reads TGTGCCAGTAGTATAGAGGGACAGGGACCCACTGAAGCTTTCTTT. Its translation is CASSIEGQGPTEAFF.

This chain links TRBV29-1 with TRBJ1-5, with 7 positions matching TRBD1. The germline V gene encodes CDR1 SQVTM and CDR2 ANQGSEA. The CDR3 totals 13 residues. V dropped 7 bases and J dropped 7; count of bases not matched to a gene: 10. The CDR3 DNA reads TGCAGCGGCCAACAGGGGCCGGGACAGCCCCAGCATTTT. Encoded protein: CSGQQGPGQPQHF.

The chain carries TRBV6-1 and TRBJ2-5; D is perhaps TRBD1 (5 bases). The CDR3 spans 17 residues. V lost 3 bases, J lost 5 bases, and 22 bases lay in between. The germline V gene has CDR1 MNHNS and CDR2 SASEGT. CDR3 bases: TGTGCCAGCAGTGACTACGGCAGGGTCTTAGTGGATGAGACCCAGTACTTC. Translation gives CASSDYGRVLVDETQYF.

V usage is TRBV4-1 and J usage is TRBJ2-7, with 11 bases that match TRBD2. V was clipped by 1 base and J by 6 bases; unmatched bases: 20. The CDR3 extends over 20 amino acids. Per the germline V gene, CDR1 is MGHRA and CDR2 is YSYEKL. The CDR3: CASSQGPGLSLAGASAEQYF. DNA for the CDR3: TGCGCCAGCAGCCAAGGTCCAGGGCTATCACTAGCGGGAGCTTCGGCCGAGCAGTACTTC.

Here the CDR3 DNA reads TGTGCCAGCAGCGTAGGGGGGCGTCCAATCGATGGCTACACCTTC. This gives the protein CASSVGGRPIDGYTF. The chain recombines TRBV9 with TRBJ1-2; a possible D gene is TRBD1 (6 bases). In germline, CDR1 is SGDLS, CDR2 YYNGEE. The CDR3 has 15 residues. V was shortened by 0 bases and J by 6 bases, with 15 bases between the two germline ends.

The rearrangement joins TRBV2 to TRBJ1-5; 7 bases agree with TRBD1. CDR3 length: 15 residues. The junction had 7 bases not matched to a gene; V was cut back by 4 bases and J by 4 bases. Germline CDR1 is SNHLY and CDR2 is FYNNEI. CDR3 protein: CASSGRRQGNQPQHF. The CDR3 nucleotides are TGTGCCAGCAGTGGACGAAGACAGGGAAATCAGCCCCAGCATTTT. The full variable domain, its missing parts supplied by reference TRBV2 and TRBJ1-5, is EPEVTQTPSHQVTQMGQEVILRCVPISNHLYFYWYRQILGQKVEFLVSFYNNEISEKSEIFDDQFSVERPDGSNFTLKIRSTKLEDSAMYFCASSGRRQGNQPQHFGDGTRLSIL.

This chain connects TRBV7-2 to TRBJ2-7; 9 bases match TRBD1. This CDR3 is 16 amino acids long. Germline values: CDR1 SGHTA, CDR2 FQGNSA. Trimming cost V 0 bases and J 3 bases; bases outside gene matches: 6. The CDR3 nucleotides are TGTGCCAGCAGCTTAGCAAGGACAGGGGAGGGCTACGAGCAGTACTTC. Protein: CASSLARTGEGYEQYF.

The chain recombines TRBV10-3 with TRBJ2-7, with 9 bases identical to TRBD2. The CDR3 is made up of 13 amino acids. After removal of 10 bases from V and 2 bases from J, the junction contained 6 bases not matched to a gene. Germline V lookup: CDR1 ENHRY, CDR2 SYGVKD. As DNA, the CDR3 is TGTGCCACCCTAGCGGGAATCACCTACGAGCAGTACTTC. Protein sequence: CATLAGITYEQYF.

The V call is TRBV6-6, the J call TRBJ2-1, with 8 nucleotides matching TRBD1. The ends lost 5 bases at V and 5 bases at J; junction bases unmatched: 5. Germline V lookup: CDR1 MNHNY, CDR2 SVGAGI (reference sequence). This CDR3 comprises 14 residues. Here the CDR3 DNA reads TGTGCCAGCAGTGGCCGGGACAGGAACAATGAGCAGTTCTTC. Amino acids: CASSGRDRNNEQFF.

J is TRBJ2-7 and V is TRBV7-6; weak D call: TRBD1 (6 bases). The germline CDR1 and CDR2 sequences are SGHVS and FNYEAQ. Trimming removed 5 bases from V and 4 bases from J, with 27 bases in between. CDR3 length: 18 residues. The CDR3 nucleotides read TGTGCCAGCAGCCCCCTTGGGGGCACAGGGACGCAAGGATACGAGCAGTACTTC. Protein: CASSPLGGTGTQGYEQYF.

The V and J genes are TRBV9 and TRBJ2-7, with D hard to call. Germline V lookup: CDR1 SGDLS, CDR2 YYNGEE. The germline V and J ends were trimmed by 4 bases and 0 bases, with 8 bases remaining between them. This CDR3 region has 13 residues. CDR3 sequence: CASSTDHSYEQYF. CDR3 DNA sequence: TGTGCCAGCAGCACAGATCACTCCTACGAGCAGTACTTC.

The chain carries TRBV5-4 and TRBJ2-7; TRBD2 matches 10 bases. Unmatched junction bases numbered 6, after V lost 4 bases and J lost 5 bases. This CDR3 spans 14 amino acids. Per germline, CDR1 SGHNT and CDR2 YYREEE (reference sequence). CDR3 amino acids: CASSLWTSGNEQYF. In DNA form, the CDR3 reads TGTGCCAGCAGCCTTTGGACTAGCGGTAACGAGCAGTACTTC.

The chain links TRBV18 to TRBJ2-7; 10 nucleotides match TRBD1. V shed 1 base, J shed 0 bases, and the junction held 12 bases outside the gene matches. CDR1 KGHSH and CDR2 LQKENI come from the germline V gene. There are 19 residues in the CDR3. In DNA, the CDR3 is TGTGCCAGCTCACCACGGCTGGGACAGGGGACTACCGTCTCCTACGAGCAGTACTTC. Amino acids: CASSPRLGQGTTVSYEQYF.

The rearrangement uses TRBV29-1 and TRBJ2-7, with 8 nucleotides matching TRBD1. From germline, CDR1 is SQVTM and CDR2 ANQGSEA. CDR3 length: 13 residues. V shed 7 bases and J 1 base; nucleotides not matched to a gene: 6. Written as DNA, the CDR3 is TGCAGCGCCGAAACAGGGGGTTCCTACGAGCAGTACTTC. It is translated as CSAETGGSYEQYF.

This chain links TRBV6-5 with TRBJ2-4; possible D gene TRBD2, 5 bases. V dropped 0 bases and J dropped 8 bases, with 14 bases sitting between them. The CDR3 has 15 amino acids. Germline CDR1 MNHEY, CDR2 SVGAGI. Written as DNA, the CDR3 is TGTGCCAGCAGTTACTCTTTTTCGTCGCGGGACATTCAGTACTTC. It specifies CASSYSFSSRDIQYF.

The chain recombines TRBV7-8 with TRBJ2-7, with TRBD2 identical over 13 bases. Trimming removed 5 bases from V and 3 bases from J; junction bases left unmatched: 7. Germline-derived CDR1 and CDR2 are SGHVS and FQNEAQ. This CDR3 comprises 16 residues. The CDR3 nucleotides are TGTGCCAGCAGCCCGACTAGCGGGAGGTTAGTCTACGAGCAGTACTTC. Protein product: CASSPTSGRLVYEQYF.

The chain has TRBV4-3 and TRBJ2-5; D perhaps matches TRBD2 (5 bases). Germline V CDR1 and CDR2: LGHNA, YSLEER. The CDR3 totals 14 residues. Trimming left V 6 bases short and J 5 bases short, with 16 bases between. This CDR3 reads CASSLWTVAETQYF. The CDR3 bases are TGCGCCAGCAGTCTATGGACCGTAGCGGAGACCCAGTACTTC.

The chain carries TRBV5-8 and TRBJ1-2; 7 bases line up with TRBD1. The length of the CDR3 is 14 residues. CDR1 is SGHTS, CDR2 YDEGEE, per germline. The junction had 7 bases not matched to a gene; V was cut back by 4 bases and J by 4 bases. The CDR3 sequence is CASSPGQLIYGYTF. DNA of the CDR3: TGTGCCAGCAGCCCGGGACAGCTCATCTATGGCTACACCTTC.

The chain joins TRBV28 to TRBJ2-7, with 8 bases that match TRBD2. Germline-derived CDR1 and CDR2 are MDHEN and SYDVKM. Trimming removed 3 bases from V and 6 bases from J; junction bases left unmatched: 7. This CDR3 has 14 amino acids. Here the CDR3 DNA reads TGTGCCAGCAGTTTCAGAGCGGGAGAAGTCGAGCAGTACTTC. Translating it yields CASSFRAGEVEQYF.

The chain is built from TRBV29-1 and TRBJ1-2; TRBD1 is a possible D gene (6 bases). The CDR3 length is 14 residues. The germline V gene encodes CDR1 SQVTM and CDR2 ANQGSEA. The V and J ends lost 6 bases and 7 bases respectively, with 21 bases between them. This CDR3 is CSVATVAGAIGYTF. The CDR3 nucleotides are TGCAGCGTGGCAACAGTCGCGGGGGCTATTGGCTACACCTTC.

CDR3 protein: CASSPRGQLTGELFF. CDR3 nucleotides: TGTGCCAGCTCACCACGCGGACAACTCACCGGGGAGCTGTTTTTT. The chain links TRBV18 to TRBJ2-2; D is perhaps TRBD1 (5 bases). Deletions cut 1 base from V and 4 bases from J, with 10 bases between. The CDR3 length is 15 residues. CDR1 is KGHSH, CDR2 LQKENI, per germline.

This chain connects TRBV19 to TRBJ2-7; 10 nucleotides align to TRBD1. Germline assignment: CDR1 LNHDA and CDR2 SQIVND (reference sequence). V was clipped by 7 bases and J by 4 bases; unmatched bases: 7. CDR3 length equals 14 residues. The DNA of the CDR3 is TGTGCCAGTAACCCGACAGGGGGCGATTACGAGCAGTACTTC. Amino acids: CASNPTGGDYEQYF.

V is TRBV4-3 and J is TRBJ2-6; tentatively, D is TRBD2 (6 bases). This CDR3 has 16 residues. CDR1 and CDR2 from the germline V gene are LGHNA and YSLEER. V lost 0 bases, J lost 4 bases, and 10 bases lay in between. The CDR3 DNA is TGCGCCAGCAGCCAAGATCTGGAGGGCGGGGCCAACGTCCTGACTTTC. Protein: CASSQDLEGGANVLTF.

The chain uses TRBV4-1 and TRBJ2-7; 9 bases fit TRBD1. The CDR3 covers 15 residues. Looked up from germline, CDR1 is MGHRA and CDR2 is YSYEKL. V lost 0 bases, J lost 3 bases, and 3 bases stayed unmatched. This CDR3 is CASSQDSGQGYEQYF. DNA for the CDR3: TGCGCCAGCAGCCAAGACTCGGGACAGGGCTACGAGCAGTACTTC.

The rearrangement uses TRBV6-1 and TRBJ2-7, with 8 bases matching TRBD1. The germline V gene encodes CDR1 MNHNS and CDR2 SASEGT. With V trimmed by 3 bases and J by 1 base, 8 bases remained unmatched. The CDR3 loop spans 16 amino acids. The CDR3 sequence: CASSDRFGTGSYEQYF. The CDR3 DNA sequence: TGTGCCAGCAGTGACCGTTTCGGGACAGGTTCCTACGAGCAGTACTTC.